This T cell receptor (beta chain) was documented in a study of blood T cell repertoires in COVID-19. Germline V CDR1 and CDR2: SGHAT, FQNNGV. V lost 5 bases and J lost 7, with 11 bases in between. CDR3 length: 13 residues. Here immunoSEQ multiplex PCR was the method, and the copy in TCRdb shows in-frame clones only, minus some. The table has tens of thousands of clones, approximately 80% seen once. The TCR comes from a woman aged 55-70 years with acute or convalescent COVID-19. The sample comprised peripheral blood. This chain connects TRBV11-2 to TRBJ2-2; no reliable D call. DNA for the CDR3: TGTGCCAGCAGCCAGCAGGTAGACGGGGAGCTGTTTTTT. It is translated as CASSQQVDGELFF.